This TCR beta chain was profiled in a study of cytomegalovirus exposure and HLA in healthy donors. Profiled with immunoSEQ multiplex PCR; TCRdb holds only in-frame clones, not every one. In the table there are more than 95,000 clones, 90% to 95% of which are singletons. Looked up from germline, CDR1 is MNHEY and CDR2 is SMNVEV (reference sequence). The CDR3 totals 14 residues. Trimming removed 0 bases from V and 6 bases from J, with 11 bases in between. Points on this clone: The target antigen is unknown.

Overall study results and limits: While the bulk of TCR sequences proved rare, some public TCRs turned up in many donors.

The specimen was PBMCs. The chain carries TRBV27 and TRBJ1-1; D is undetermined. The clonotype comes from a woman under 30 in good health and CMV-seronegative. CDR3 DNA: TGTGCCAGCAGTTTATCGCCGTGGGCCGCTGAAGCTTTCTTT. This gives the protein CASSLSPWAAEAFF.